Shown below are 9 T cell receptor beta chains from a single sample sequenced in a study of blood T cell repertoires in COVID-19. Clones were sequenced by immunoSEQ multiplex PCR, and TCRdb holds only the in-frame ones, with some missing. The table shows fewer than 200,000 clones, with about nine tenths occurring only once. Sequencing was done on a sample of PBMCs or T cells enriched from blood (not recorded which). These receptors came from a woman aged 18 to 35 who had recovered from COVID-19.

The chain is built from TRBV10-1 and TRBJ2-5; 9 bases are shared with TRBD2. The germline CDR1 and CDR2 sequences are WNHNN and SYGVQD (reference sequence). Trimming took 10 bases from V and 5 from J; bases not matched to a gene: 23. The CDR3 runs to 18 residues. The CDR3 sequence: CANLPPQRIAGDEETQYF. The CDR3, as DNA: TGCGCCAACCTACCCCCCCAGAGAATAGCGGGAGACGAGGAGACCCAGTACTTC.

The J gene is TRBJ1-1, the V gene TRBV19, with TRBD1 identical over 8 bases. With V trimmed by 7 bases and J by 1 base, 8 bases remained unmatched. Germline V gene lookup returns CDR1 LNHDA and CDR2 SQIVND (reference sequence). There are 15 residues in the CDR3. The CDR3 is CASNRGDDGNTEAFF. As DNA, the CDR3 is TGTGCCAGTAACAGGGGGGATGATGGGAACACTGAAGCTTTCTTT. The complete variable domain, with remaining parts taken from reference TRBV19 and TRBJ1-1, reads DGGITQSPKYLFRKEGQNVTLSCEQNLNHDAMYWYRQDPGQGLRLIYYSQIVNDFQKGDIAEGYSVSREKKESFPLTVTSAQKNPTAFYLCASNRGDDGNTEAFFGQGTRLTVV.

The chain is built from TRBV15 and TRBJ2-2; 10 bases agree with TRBD1. Germline V gene lookup returns CDR1 LNHNV and CDR2 YYDKDF (reference sequence). The trim removed 1 base at V and 3 bases at J, leaving 8 bases unmatched. There are 18 residues in the CDR3. The CDR3 here is CATSRGPTGGWDTGELFF. In DNA, the CDR3 is TGTGCCACCAGCAGAGGCCCGACAGGGGGCTGGGACACCGGGGAGCTGTTTTTT. The full variable domain, its missing parts supplied by reference TRBV15 and TRBJ2-2, is DAMVIQNPRYQVTQFGKPVTLSCSQTLNHNVMYWYQQKSSQAPKLLFHYYDKDFNNEADTPDNFQSRRPNTSFCFLDIRSPGLGDTAMYLCATSRGPTGGWDTGELFFGEGSRLTVL.

The chain employs TRBV28 and TRBJ2-7; tentatively, D is TRBD1 (5 bases). Trimming shortened V by 5 bases and J by 6 bases, and 11 bases separated the two germline ends. This CDR3 comprises 12 residues. Germline V gives CDR1 MDHEN, CDR2 SYDVKM. This CDR3 is CASSLLGVEQYF. CDR3 sequence (DNA): TGTGCCAGCAGTCTCCTAGGGGTCGAGCAGTACTTC.

As to this clone: The same CDR3 is also encoded by other DNA sequences in this sample. V usage is TRBV7-2 and J usage is TRBJ1-5; no clear D gene. Looked up from germline, CDR1 is SGHTA and CDR2 is FQGNSA. The germline V and J ends were trimmed by 0 bases and 0 bases, with 9 bases remaining between them. This CDR3 spans 16 amino acids. The CDR3 nucleotides read TGTGCCAGCAGCTTAGCCGGTGGTTATAGCAATCAGCCCCAGCATTTT. Translated, it gives CASSLAGGYSNQPQHF.

This chain connects TRBV18 to TRBJ1-2, with no clear D. The CDR3 has 14 amino acids. Looked up from germline, CDR1 is KGHSH and CDR2 is LQKENI. Trimming took off 5 bases at V and 4 bases at J, with 14 bases between the two ends. For the CDR3, the DNA is TGTGCCAGCTCAATCACGAAAACTTCCTATGGCTACACCTTC. Residues: CASSITKTSYGYTF.

The rearrangement links TRBV5-4 to TRBJ1-6; 10 nucleotides align to TRBD1. V lost 4 bases and J lost 10; bases outside the gene matches: 5. CDR3 size: 14 residues. Germline lookup yields CDR1 SGHNT and CDR2 YYREEE (reference sequence). As DNA, the CDR3 is TGTGCCAGCAGCCAAGACAGGGGGCTGTCACCCCTCCACTTT. Its translation is CASSQDRGLSPLHF.

The V gene is TRBV19, the J gene TRBJ1-2, with TRBD1 identical over 7 bases. J was trimmed by 0 bases and V by 6 bases; bases with no gene match: 10. The CDR3 covers 16 residues. The germline gives CDR1 LNHDA, CDR2 SQIVND (reference sequence). CDR3 protein: CASSPARDRANYGYTF. For the CDR3, the DNA is TGTGCCAGTAGCCCCGCCCGGGACAGAGCTAACTATGGCTACACCTTC.

The rearrangement uses TRBV6-2 or TRBV6-3 and TRBJ2-7; 10 bases are a match to TRBD1. The V and J ends lost 7 bases and 5 bases, in that order; junction bases with no gene match: 11. Germline values: CDR1 MNHEY, CDR2 SVGEGT. This CDR3 is 15 amino acids long. Here the CDR3 reads CASTPGTGVWHEQYF. CDR3 bases: TGTGCCAGCACCCCGGGGACAGGGGTGTGGCACGAGCAGTACTTC.